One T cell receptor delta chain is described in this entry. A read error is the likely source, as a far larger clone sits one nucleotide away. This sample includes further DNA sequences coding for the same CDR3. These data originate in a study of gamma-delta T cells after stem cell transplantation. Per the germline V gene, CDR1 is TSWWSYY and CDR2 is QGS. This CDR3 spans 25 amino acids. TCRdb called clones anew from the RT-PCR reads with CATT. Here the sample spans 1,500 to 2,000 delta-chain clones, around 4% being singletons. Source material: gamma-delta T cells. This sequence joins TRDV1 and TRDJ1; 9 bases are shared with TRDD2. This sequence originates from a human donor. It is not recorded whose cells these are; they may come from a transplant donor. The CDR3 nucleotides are TGTGCTCTTGGGGAACCGCGACGAACAAGGCCTTCCTACACGCCTTCCAGGGGAGACACTGATAAACTCATCTTT. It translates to CALGEPRRTRPSYTPSRGDTDKLIF.